Following are 32 T cell receptor beta chains from one sample sequenced in a study of T cell responses to AZD1222 COVID-19 vaccine. Some clones are missing from TCRdb's copy, which holds only in-frame ones; the method was immunoSEQ multiplex PCR. This sample yields about 200,000 clones, of which under 95% are seen a single time; 0.9% to 1.1% belongs to the top ten. The source was peripheral blood, collected 28 days after the second AZD1222 dose. The receptors were gathered from an adult who received the AZD1222 COVID-19 vaccine.

The chain is built from TRBV2 and TRBJ1-5; no definite D call. Germline V gene lookup returns CDR1 SNHLY and CDR2 FYNNEI. Trimming removed 7 bases from V and 1 base from J, with 11 bases in between. The CDR3 runs 14 residues. The CDR3 spells CASTRSESNQPQHF. The CDR3 DNA follows: TGTGCCAGCACAAGGTCGGAGAGCAATCAGCCCCAGCATTTT.

CDR3 sequence (DNA): TGTGCCAGCAGTTCCATCGACAGTCGCTCCTACGAGCAGTACTTC. Amino acid sequence: CASSSIDSRSYEQYF. The chain uses TRBV28 and TRBJ2-7; maybe TRBD1 (5 bases). Per germline, CDR1 MDHEN and CDR2 SYDVKM. The CDR3 contains 15 residues. V lost 4 bases to trimming and J lost 0 bases, with 13 bases between them.

This rearrangement joins TRBV18 to TRBJ1-4; no definite D call. Trimming cost V 2 bases and J 8 bases, with 15 bases left between them. This CDR3 spans 15 amino acids. Per the germline V gene, CDR1 is KGHSH and CDR2 is LQKENI. CDR3 bases: TGTGCCAGCTCACCATTCGGGGAACGTGGCGAAAAACTGTTTTTT. Encoded protein: CASSPFGERGEKLFF.

This clone appeared once. V and J are TRBV3-1 (or the pseudogene TRBV3-2) and TRBJ2-3, with D hard to call. Germline V gene data show CDR1 as LGHDT and CDR2 as YNNKEL (reference sequence). V shed 1 base and J shed 6 bases, with 11 bases lying between them. The CDR3 covers 14 residues. The CDR3 nucleotides are TGTGCCAGCAGCCAAGCTAGACCAGAGGATACGCAGTATTTT. This translates into CASSQARPEDTQYF.

The chain recombines TRBV6-2 or TRBV6-3 with TRBJ1-2; possible D gene TRBD1, 6 bases. The CDR3 is made up of 15 amino acids. Per the germline V gene, CDR1 is MNHEY and CDR2 is SVGEGT. Deletions cut 5 bases from V and 3 bases from J, with 16 bases between. The CDR3 DNA sequence: TGTGCCAGCAGTACTCGGACAGCCCAGGACTATGGCTACACCTTC. This translates into CASSTRTAQDYGYTF.

This chain joins TRBV7-3 and TRBJ1-4; the D is unclear. The CDR3 spans 14 residues. In germline, CDR1 is SGHTA, CDR2 FQGTGA. Trimming shortened V by 4 bases and J by 8 bases, and 14 bases separated the two germline ends. CDR3: CASSSRAPGEKLFF. The CDR3 nucleotides are TGTGCCAGCAGCTCCCGGGCCCCGGGAGAAAAACTGTTTTTT.

This clone was observed a single time. This chain joins TRBV3-1 (or the pseudogene TRBV3-2) and TRBJ2-3; tentative D call: TRBD1 (6 bases). V shed 0 bases and J shed 3 bases, with 13 bases lying between them. The CDR3 is made up of 16 amino acids. Germline CDR1 LGHDT, CDR2 YNNKEL (reference sequence). This CDR3 reads CASSQDSVRGTDTQYF. Written as DNA, the CDR3 is TGTGCCAGCAGCCAAGATAGCGTCAGGGGTACAGATACGCAGTATTTT.

The chain has TRBV20-1 and TRBJ1-5, with 9 bases that match TRBD1. This CDR3 comprises 15 residues. Germline V gene lookup returns CDR1 DFQATT and CDR2 SNEGSKA (reference sequence). After removal of 3 bases from V and 5 bases from J, the junction contained 8 bases not matched to a gene. CDR3 nucleotide sequence: TGCAGTGCTAGTGAGGGACAGGGCGGATATCAGCCCCAGCATTTT. Its translation is CSASEGQGGYQPQHF.

This clone is a singleton in its sample. This chain uses TRBV6-5 with TRBJ1-4; D is perhaps TRBD1 (6 bases). There are 13 residues in the CDR3. The V end was cut by 8 bases, the J end by 5 bases, with 12 bases between. Germline V CDR1 and CDR2: MNHEY, SVGAGI. The chain's CDR3 is CASSTGSNEKLFF. CDR3 sequence (DNA): TGTGCCAGCTCTACAGGGTCCAATGAAAAACTGTTTTTT.

The rearrangement links TRBV7-2 to TRBJ2-1; 9 bases map to TRBD2. In germline, CDR1 is SGHTA, CDR2 FQGNSA. The CDR3 contains 16 residues. V was pared by 2 bases and J by 5 bases, with 7 bases of the junction left unmatched. For the CDR3, the DNA is TGTGCCAGCAGCTTATCCGGCGGGGGGGCCCACAATGAGCAGTTCTTC. This translates into CASSLSGGGAHNEQFF. The full variable domain, rest sourced from reference TRBV7-2 and TRBJ2-1, is GAGVSQSPSNKVTEKGKDVELRCDPISGHTALYWYRQSLGQGLEFLIYFQGNSAPDKSGLPSDRFSAERTGGSVSTLTIQRTQQEDSAVYLCASSLSGGGAHNEQFFGPGTRLTVL.

The V call is TRBV7-9, the J call TRBJ1-2; the D gene is possibly TRBD1 (6 bases). The CDR3 is made up of 13 amino acids. V was trimmed by 5 bases and J by 8 bases, leaving 15 bases between them. Germline CDR1 reads SEHNR; CDR2 reads FQNEAQ (reference sequence). This chain's CDR3 is CASSAGQLRGYTF. CDR3 DNA: TGTGCCAGCAGCGCGGGACAATTGAGGGGCTACACCTTC.

V usage is TRBV9 and J usage is TRBJ2-3; TRBD2 matches 13 bases. The germline V gene has CDR1 SGDLS and CDR2 YYNGEE. The CDR3 is 18 residues long. V shed 3 bases, J shed 0 bases, and the junction held 7 bases outside the gene matches. The chain's CDR3 is CASSDRTSGGASTDTQYF. CDR3 nucleotides: TGTGCCAGCAGCGACCGGACTAGCGGGGGAGCTAGCACAGATACGCAGTATTTT.

The chain employs TRBV19 and TRBJ1-4; D is perhaps TRBD1 (6 bases). This CDR3 has 15 amino acids. Germline V gene sequence: CDR1 LNHDA, CDR2 SQIVND (reference sequence). V was clipped by 3 bases and J by 7 bases, with 15 bases between them. CDR3 DNA sequence: TGTGCCAGTAGTATCCAGGGGACGCAGGGTGAAAAACTGTTTTTT. Its protein is CASSIQGTQGEKLFF.

The chain combines TRBV15 with TRBJ1-5; TRBD1 agrees at 7 bases. The V and J ends lost 5 bases and 4 bases, in that order; junction bases with no gene match: 5. Germline V gene sequence: CDR1 LNHNV, CDR2 YYDKDF (reference sequence). The CDR3 length is 14 residues. The CDR3 protein is CATSFRQGNQPQHF. CDR3 in DNA: TGTGCCACCAGCTTTAGACAGGGAAATCAGCCCCAGCATTTT.

The chain combines TRBV6-5 with TRBJ1-5, with TRBD1 matching 7 bases. Germline V gives CDR1 MNHEY, CDR2 SVGAGI. The CDR3 is 15 amino acids. The trim removed 6 bases at V and 5 bases at J, leaving 10 bases unmatched. The CDR3 here is CASRRHQGVDQPQHF. CDR3 nucleotides: TGTGCCAGCAGGCGACATCAGGGGGTGGATCAGCCCCAGCATTTT.

The chain couples TRBV5-1 to TRBJ2-7; 8 nucleotides line up with TRBD1. CDR1 is SGHRS, CDR2 YFSETQ, per germline. The CDR3 has 16 amino acids. After removal of 4 bases from V and 6 bases from J, the junction contained 15 bases not matched to a gene. The CDR3 sequence is CASSPRGGTGGGEQYF. For the CDR3, the DNA is TGCGCCAGCAGCCCTCGCGGAGGGACAGGTGGTGGCGAGCAGTACTTC.

The chain is built from TRBV7-2 and TRBJ2-1; the D gene is possibly TRBD2 (7 bases). This CDR3 spans 15 amino acids. The ends were cut back, 6 bases at V and 0 bases at J, with 12 bases in the middle. The V gene's germline CDR1 is SGHTA and CDR2 FQGNSA. The CDR3 sequence: CASRRGGDSYNEQFF. The DNA for the CDR3 is TGTGCCAGCAGGAGGGGGGGGGACTCCTACAATGAGCAGTTCTTC.

The V and J genes are TRBV9 and TRBJ1-2, with a tentative D call TRBD1 (5 bases). CDR3 length equals 15 residues. V was cut by 0 bases and J by 7 bases, with 16 bases left in between. Germline V CDR1 and CDR2: SGDLS, YYNGEE. The CDR3 coding sequence is TGTGCCAGCAGCGTAGGGGGCAGCCAGGAAGGTGGCTACACCTTC. Its protein product is CASSVGGSQEGGYTF.

The V gene is TRBV2, the J gene TRBJ1-4; 7 bases are a match to TRBD1. Germline CDR1 is SNHLY and CDR2 is FYNNEI. This CDR3 has 13 residues. The junction had 5 bases not matched to a gene; V was cut back by 10 bases and J by 3 bases. The CDR3 is CATEGAPNEKLFF. CDR3 bases: TGTGCCACCGAGGGGGCCCCTAATGAAAAACTGTTTTTT.

V gene TRBV19 combines with J gene TRBJ1-5; D remains ambiguous. Germline V gene data show CDR1 as LNHDA and CDR2 as SQIVND (reference sequence). CDR3 length: 15 residues. Trimming pared 7 bases from V and 0 bases from J, leaving 13 bases between. The CDR3: CASTPGFFSNQPQHF. CDR3 sequence (DNA): TGTGCCAGTACCCCCGGGTTTTTTAGCAATCAGCCCCAGCATTTT. Complete variable domain (other parts from reference TRBV19 and TRBJ1-5): DGGITQSPKYLFRKEGQNVTLSCEQNLNHDAMYWYRQDPGQGLRLIYYSQIVNDFQKGDIAEGYSVSREKKESFPLTVTSAQKNPTAFYLCASTPGFFSNQPQHFGDGTRLSIL.

The gene calls are TRBV10-3 and TRBJ2-2; D gene uncertain. From germline, CDR1 is ENHRY and CDR2 SYGVKD. Trimming shortened V by 6 bases and J by 0 bases, and 11 bases separated the two germline ends. This CDR3 has 15 residues. CDR3 sequence: CAISLKDANTGELFF. The CDR3 DNA sequence: TGTGCCATCAGCTTAAAGGATGCGAACACCGGGGAGCTGTTTTTT.

The V gene is TRBV28, the J gene TRBJ1-4; no definite D call. The CDR3 sequence is 12 residues long. The ends were cut back, 5 bases at V and 7 bases at J, with 8 bases in the middle. Looked up from germline, CDR1 is MDHEN and CDR2 is SYDVKM. As DNA, the CDR3 is TGTGCCAGCAGTCTTCGGGCTGAAAAACTGTTTTTT. Its protein product is CASSLRAEKLFF.

This rearrangement joins TRBV25-1 to TRBJ2-2; D remains unclear. Trimming removed 4 bases at V and 5 bases at J, with 8 bases between. This CDR3 has 13 residues. CDR1 is MGHDK and CDR2 is SYGVNS in the germline V gene. As DNA, the CDR3 is TGTGCCAGCAGTGGGACCGCGACCGGGGAGCTGTTTTTT. This codes for CASSGTATGELFF.

The chain combines TRBV13 with TRBJ1-1; D remains ambiguous. V shed 1 base and J shed 4 bases, with 4 bases lying between them. Germline loops: CDR1 PRHDT, CDR2 FYEKMQ (reference sequence). The CDR3 has 12 residues. Written as DNA, the CDR3 is TGTGCCAGCAGCTTAGCGGCCACTGAAGCTTTCTTT. Its translation: CASSLAATEAFF.

A few counts support this clone. This sequence joins TRBV4-1 and TRBJ2-7; D gene ambiguous. V was pared by 0 bases and J by 4 bases, with 10 bases between. CDR1 is MGHRA and CDR2 is YSYEKL in the germline V gene. This CDR3 has 14 residues. CDR3 sequence: CASSQEVIPYEQYF. As DNA, the CDR3 is TGCGCCAGCAGCCAAGAAGTAATCCCGTACGAGCAGTACTTC.

The V call is TRBV5-1, the J call TRBJ1-1, with D possibly matching TRBD1 (5 bases). V lost 0 bases and J lost 0, with 12 bases in between. This CDR3 has 16 amino acids. Germline V gene data show CDR1 as SGHRS and CDR2 as YFSETQ. The CDR3 protein is CASSLVGGALNTEAFF. DNA for the CDR3: TGCGCCAGCAGCTTGGTAGGTGGGGCTCTGAACACTGAAGCTTTCTTT. The whole variable domain, filled in from reference TRBV5-1 and TRBJ1-1, reads KAGVTQTPRYLIKTRGQQVTLSCSPISGHRSVSWYQQTPGQGLQFLFEYFSETQRNKGNFPGRFSGRQFSNSRSEMNVSTLELGDSALYLCASSLVGGALNTEAFFGQGTRLTVV.

J is TRBJ1-1 and V is TRBV5-6; D gene ambiguous. Per germline, CDR1 SGHDT and CDR2 YYEEEE. Trimming took off 6 bases at V and 1 base at J, with 16 bases between the two ends. There are 15 residues in the CDR3. CDR3 residues: CASMDRNDGNTEAFF. In DNA, the CDR3 is TGTGCCAGCATGGACCGGAATGACGGGAACACTGAAGCTTTCTTT. Using reference TRBV5-6 and TRBJ1-1 for the parts outside the CDR3, the full variable domain is DAGVTQSPTHLIKTRGQQVTLRCSPKSGHDTVSWYQQALGQGPQFIFQYYEEEERQRGNFPDRFSGHQFPNYSSELNVNALLLGDSALYLCASMDRNDGNTEAFFGQGTRLTVV.

The rearrangement uses TRBV11-2 and TRBJ2-7; no definite D call. Looked up from germline, CDR1 is SGHAT and CDR2 is FQNNGV. V was trimmed by 1 base and J by 5 bases, leaving 3 bases between them. The CDR3 sequence is 11 residues long. In nucleotides, the CDR3 is TGTGCCAGCAGCTTAGTACACGAGCAGTACTTC. Protein product: CASSLVHEQYF.

J is TRBJ2-1 and V is TRBV3-1 (or the pseudogene TRBV3-2), with 9 bases identical to TRBD2. CDR1 is LGHDT, CDR2 YNNKEL, per germline (reference sequence). The V and J ends lost 4 bases and 0 bases, in that order; junction bases with no gene match: 1. This CDR3 contains 15 residues. CDR3 nucleotides: TGTGCCAGCAGCCCACTAGCGGGCTCCTACAATGAGCAGTTCTTC. It encodes CASSPLAGSYNEQFF.

This clone was counted between two and nine times. The rearrangement links TRBV19 to TRBJ1-6, with D perhaps matching TRBD1 (5 bases). With 6 bases removed from V and 4 bases from J, the gap between germline ends came to 13 bases. This CDR3 is 15 amino acids long. In germline, CDR1 is LNHDA, CDR2 SQIVND (reference sequence). The CDR3 sequence is CASSPGQGYNSPLHF. In nucleotides, the CDR3 is TGTGCCAGTAGCCCCGGGCAGGGTTATAATTCACCCCTCCACTTT.

The rearrangement uses TRBV12-5 and TRBJ1-6; the D is unclear. V was cut by 3 bases and J by 9 bases, with 6 bases left in between. This CDR3 has 12 amino acids. The V gene's germline CDR1 is LGHNT and CDR2 FRNRAP. CDR3 sequence (DNA): TGTGCTAGTGGTTTAATCGGTTCACCCCTCCACTTT. This encodes CASGLIGSPLHF.

The chain employs TRBV10-1 and TRBJ2-4; D not resolved. The CDR3 covers 15 residues. The V gene lost 10 bases and the J gene lost 3 bases, with 19 bases spanning the gap. CDR1 WNHNN and CDR2 SYGVQD come from the germline V gene (reference sequence). Here the CDR3 reads CAIHSLSRDKNIQYF. As DNA, the CDR3 is TGCGCCATCCACAGCTTATCCCGAGACAAAAACATTCAGTACTTC.